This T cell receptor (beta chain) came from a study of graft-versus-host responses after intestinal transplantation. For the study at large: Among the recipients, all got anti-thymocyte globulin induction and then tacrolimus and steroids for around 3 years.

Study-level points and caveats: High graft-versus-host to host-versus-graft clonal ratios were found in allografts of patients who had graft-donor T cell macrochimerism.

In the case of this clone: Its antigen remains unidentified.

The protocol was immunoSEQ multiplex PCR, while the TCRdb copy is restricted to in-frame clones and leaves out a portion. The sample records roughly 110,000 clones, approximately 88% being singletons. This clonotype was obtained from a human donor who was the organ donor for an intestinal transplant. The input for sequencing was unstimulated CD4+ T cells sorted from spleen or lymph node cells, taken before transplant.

The CDR3 sequence is CASSRDSGTYEQYF. The CDR3 DNA sequence: TGTGCCAGCAGCCGGGACAGTGGAACCTACGAGCAGTACTTC. V usage is TRBV5-8 and J usage is TRBJ2-7, with 7 bases identical to TRBD1. In germline, CDR1 is SGHTS, CDR2 YDEGEE. This CDR3 comprises 14 residues. After removal of 4 bases from V and 2 bases from J, the junction contained 6 bases not matched to a gene. The full variable domain, completed using reference TRBV5-8 and TRBJ2-7, is EAGVTQSPTHLIKTRGQQATLRCSPISGHTSVYWYQQALGLGLQFLLWYDEGEERNRGNFPPRFSGRQFPNYSSELNVNALELEDSALYLCASSRDSGTYEQYFGPGTRLTVT.